The TCR beta chain described here comes from a study of breast tumors, draining lymph nodes, adjacent tissues. Study results and caveats: Data fit most tumor T cells coming from lymph node, expanding in tumor. Luminal-like breast cancer showed significantly greater tumor-nontumor repertoire similarity than basal-like breast cancer did. Data only fit, rather than demonstrated, lymph node origin of most tumor T cells.

Remarks on this clonotype: Its antigen is as yet unknown.

The CDR3 is made up of 15 amino acids. The V and J ends lost 3 bases and 2 bases, in that order; junction bases with no gene match: 1. Germline CDR1 reads MRHNA; CDR2 reads SNTAGT. TCRdb called the multiplex PCR reads again in MiXCR, with one record for every CDR3 protein. The sample holds some 25,000 distinct CDR3 sequences, almost 70% seen once. The sample taken for sequencing was tumor-adjacent breast tissue. The sequence was collected from a female donor with breast cancer. Some clones in this sample may be carry-over from other donors' samples. The chain joins TRBV6-4 to TRBJ2-1; 10 nucleotides line up with TRBD2. The CDR3 loop is CASSELAGTYNEQFF. The CDR3 DNA reads TGTGCCAGCAGTGAACTAGCGGGAACCTACAATGAGCAGTTCTTC.